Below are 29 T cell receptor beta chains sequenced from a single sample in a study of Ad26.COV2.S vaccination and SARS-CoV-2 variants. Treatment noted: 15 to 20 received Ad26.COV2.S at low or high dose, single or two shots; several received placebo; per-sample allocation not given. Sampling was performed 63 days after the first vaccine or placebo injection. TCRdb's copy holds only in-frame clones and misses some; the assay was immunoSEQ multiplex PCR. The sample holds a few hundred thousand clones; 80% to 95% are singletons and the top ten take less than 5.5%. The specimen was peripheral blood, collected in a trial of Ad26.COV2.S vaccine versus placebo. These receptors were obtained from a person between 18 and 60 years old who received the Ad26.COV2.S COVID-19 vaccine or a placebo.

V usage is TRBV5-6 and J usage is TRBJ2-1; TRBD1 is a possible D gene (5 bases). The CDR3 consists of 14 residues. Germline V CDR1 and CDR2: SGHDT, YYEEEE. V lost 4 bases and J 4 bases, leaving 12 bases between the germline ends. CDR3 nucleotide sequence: TGTGCCAGCAGCCCCGGACACATGTACAATGAGCAGTTCTTC. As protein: CASSPGHMYNEQFF. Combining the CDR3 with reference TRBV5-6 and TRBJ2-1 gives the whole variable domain DAGVTQSPTHLIKTRGQQVTLRCSPKSGHDTVSWYQQALGQGPQFIFQYYEEEERQRGNFPDRFSGHQFPNYSSELNVNALLLGDSALYLCASSPGHMYNEQFFGPGTRLTVL.

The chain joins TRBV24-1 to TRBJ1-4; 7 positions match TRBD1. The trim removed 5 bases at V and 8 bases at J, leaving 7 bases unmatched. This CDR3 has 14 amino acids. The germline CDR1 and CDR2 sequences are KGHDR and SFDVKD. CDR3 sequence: CATSGKGAKEKLFF. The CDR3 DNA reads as TGTGCCACCAGTGGGAAGGGGGCGAAGGAAAAACTGTTTTTT.

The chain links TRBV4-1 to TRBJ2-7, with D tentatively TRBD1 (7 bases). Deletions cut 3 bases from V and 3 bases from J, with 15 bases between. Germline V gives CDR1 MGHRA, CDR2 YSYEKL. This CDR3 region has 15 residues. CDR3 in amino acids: CASSQRDSNFYEQYF. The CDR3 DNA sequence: TGCGCCAGCAGCCAGCGGGACAGCAACTTCTACGAGCAGTACTTC.

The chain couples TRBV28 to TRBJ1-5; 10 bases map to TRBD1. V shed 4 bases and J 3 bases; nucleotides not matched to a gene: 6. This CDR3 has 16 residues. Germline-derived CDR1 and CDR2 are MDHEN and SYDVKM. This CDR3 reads CASSSGQGVSNQPQHF. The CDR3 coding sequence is TGTGCCAGCAGTTCCGGACAGGGGGTTTCCAATCAGCCCCAGCATTTT.

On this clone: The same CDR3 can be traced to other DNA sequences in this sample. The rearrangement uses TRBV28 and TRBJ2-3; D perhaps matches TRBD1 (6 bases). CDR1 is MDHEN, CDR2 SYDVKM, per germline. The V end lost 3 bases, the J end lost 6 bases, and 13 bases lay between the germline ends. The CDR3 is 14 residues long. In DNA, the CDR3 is TGTGCCAGCAGTTTGGTGGGGGCCGGGGATACGCAGTATTTT. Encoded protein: CASSLVGAGDTQYF.

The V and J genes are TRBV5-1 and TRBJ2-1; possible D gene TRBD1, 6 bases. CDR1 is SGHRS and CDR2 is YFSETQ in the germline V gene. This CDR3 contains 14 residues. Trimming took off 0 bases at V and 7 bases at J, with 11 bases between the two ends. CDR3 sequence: CASSLARGENEQFF. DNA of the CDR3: TGCGCCAGCAGCTTGGCCAGGGGTGAGAATGAGCAGTTCTTC.

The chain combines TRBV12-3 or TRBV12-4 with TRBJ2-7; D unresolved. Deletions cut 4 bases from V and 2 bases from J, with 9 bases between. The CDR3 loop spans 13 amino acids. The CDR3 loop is CASSWSAAYEQYF. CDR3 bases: TGTGCCAGCAGTTGGTCGGCCGCCTACGAGCAGTACTTC.

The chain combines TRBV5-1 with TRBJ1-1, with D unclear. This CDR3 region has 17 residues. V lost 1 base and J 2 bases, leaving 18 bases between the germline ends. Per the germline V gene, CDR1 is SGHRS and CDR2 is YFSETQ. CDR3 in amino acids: CASSLLGGRGANTEAFF. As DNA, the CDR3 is TGCGCCAGCAGCTTGCTTGGCGGGAGAGGAGCAAACACTGAAGCTTTCTTT.

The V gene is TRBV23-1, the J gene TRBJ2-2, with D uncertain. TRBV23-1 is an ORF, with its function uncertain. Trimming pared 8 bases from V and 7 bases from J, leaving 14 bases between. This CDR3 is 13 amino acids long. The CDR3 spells CASSPLRNGELFF. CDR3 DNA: TGCGCCAGCTCTCCCCTTAGAAACGGGGAGCTGTTTTTT.

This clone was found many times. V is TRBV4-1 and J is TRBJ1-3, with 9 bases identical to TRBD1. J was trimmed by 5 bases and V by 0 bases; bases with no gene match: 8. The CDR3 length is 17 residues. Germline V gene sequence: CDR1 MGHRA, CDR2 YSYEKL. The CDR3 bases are TGCGCCAGCAGCCAAGATAGGGGGACAGGGCTGAGAAACACCATATATTTT. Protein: CASSQDRGTGLRNTIYF.

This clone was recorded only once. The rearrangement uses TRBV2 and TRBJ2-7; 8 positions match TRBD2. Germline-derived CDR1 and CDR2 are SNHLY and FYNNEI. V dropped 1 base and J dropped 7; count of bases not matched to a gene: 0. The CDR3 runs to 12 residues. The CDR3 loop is CASSEERGEQYF. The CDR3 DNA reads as TGTGCCAGCAGTGAAGAGCGGGGGGAGCAGTACTTC.

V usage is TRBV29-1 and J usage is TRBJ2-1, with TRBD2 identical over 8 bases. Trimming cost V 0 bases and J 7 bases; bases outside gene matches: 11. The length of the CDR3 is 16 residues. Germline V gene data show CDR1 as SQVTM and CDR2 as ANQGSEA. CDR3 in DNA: TGCAGCGTTGAAGAAGGTAATAGCGGGATGCGTAATGAGCAGTTCTTC. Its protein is CSVEEGNSGMRNEQFF.

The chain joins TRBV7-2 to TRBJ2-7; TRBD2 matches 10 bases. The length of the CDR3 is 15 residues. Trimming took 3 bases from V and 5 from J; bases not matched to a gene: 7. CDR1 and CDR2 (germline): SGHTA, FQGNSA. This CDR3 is CASSFRLAGDNEQYF. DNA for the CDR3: TGTGCCAGCAGCTTTCGTCTAGCGGGAGACAACGAGCAGTACTTC.

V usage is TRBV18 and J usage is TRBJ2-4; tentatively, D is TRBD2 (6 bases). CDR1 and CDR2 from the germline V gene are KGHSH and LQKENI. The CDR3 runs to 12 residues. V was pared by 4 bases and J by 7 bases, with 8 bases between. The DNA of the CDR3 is TGTGCCAGCTCACAGGAGGGGAACATTCAGTACTTC. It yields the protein CASSQEGNIQYF.

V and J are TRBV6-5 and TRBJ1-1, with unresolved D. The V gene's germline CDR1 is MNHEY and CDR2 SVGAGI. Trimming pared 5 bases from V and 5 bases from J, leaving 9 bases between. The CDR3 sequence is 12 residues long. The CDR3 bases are TGTGCCAGCAGTACAAGGGATACTGAAGCTTTCTTT. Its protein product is CASSTRDTEAFF.

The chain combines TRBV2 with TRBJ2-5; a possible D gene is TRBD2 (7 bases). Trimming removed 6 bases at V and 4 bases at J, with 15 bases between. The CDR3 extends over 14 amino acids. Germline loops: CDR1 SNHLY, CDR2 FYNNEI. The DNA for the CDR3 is TGTGCCAGCAGGGCGCCGGGGGGCGTAGAGACCCAGTACTTC. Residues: CASRAPGGVETQYF.

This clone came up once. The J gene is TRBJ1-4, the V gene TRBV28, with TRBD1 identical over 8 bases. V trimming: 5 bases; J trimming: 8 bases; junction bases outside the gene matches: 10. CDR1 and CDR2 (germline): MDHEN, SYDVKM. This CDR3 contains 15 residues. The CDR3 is CASSAPQGAGEKLFF. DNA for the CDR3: TGTGCCAGCAGTGCTCCCCAGGGGGCAGGCGAAAAACTGTTTTTT.

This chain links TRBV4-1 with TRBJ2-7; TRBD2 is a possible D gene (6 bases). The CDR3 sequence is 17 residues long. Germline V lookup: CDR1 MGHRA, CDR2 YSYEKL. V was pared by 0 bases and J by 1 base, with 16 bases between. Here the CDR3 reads CASSQESGLARSYEQYF. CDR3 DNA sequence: TGCGCCAGCAGCCAAGAAAGCGGCCTAGCGAGGTCCTACGAGCAGTACTTC.

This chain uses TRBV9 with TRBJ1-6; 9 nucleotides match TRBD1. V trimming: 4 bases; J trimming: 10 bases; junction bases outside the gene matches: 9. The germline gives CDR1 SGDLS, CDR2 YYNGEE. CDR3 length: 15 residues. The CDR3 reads CASSPDRGWGSPLHF. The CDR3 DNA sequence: TGTGCCAGCAGCCCGGACAGGGGATGGGGATCACCCCTCCACTTT. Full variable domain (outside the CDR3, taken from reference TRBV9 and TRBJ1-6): DSGVTQTPKHLITATGQRVTLRCSPRSGDLSVYWYQQSLDQGLQFLIQYYNGEERAKGNILERFSAQQFPDLHSELNLSSLELGDSALYFCASSPDRGWGSPLHFGNGTRLTVT.

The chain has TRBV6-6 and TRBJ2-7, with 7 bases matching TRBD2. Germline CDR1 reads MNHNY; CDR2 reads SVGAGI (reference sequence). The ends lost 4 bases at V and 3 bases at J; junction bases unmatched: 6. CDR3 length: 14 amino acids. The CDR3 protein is CASSWGEGSYEQYF. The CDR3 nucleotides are TGTGCCAGCAGTTGGGGGGAGGGAAGCTACGAGCAGTACTTC.

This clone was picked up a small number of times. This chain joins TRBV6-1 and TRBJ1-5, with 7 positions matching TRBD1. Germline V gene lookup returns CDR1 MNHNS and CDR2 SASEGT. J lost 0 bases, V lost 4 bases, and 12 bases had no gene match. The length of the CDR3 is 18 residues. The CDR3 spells CASSGTGRLGDSNQPQHF. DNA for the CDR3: TGTGCCAGCAGTGGGACAGGCCGCCTCGGGGATAGCAATCAGCCCCAGCATTTT.

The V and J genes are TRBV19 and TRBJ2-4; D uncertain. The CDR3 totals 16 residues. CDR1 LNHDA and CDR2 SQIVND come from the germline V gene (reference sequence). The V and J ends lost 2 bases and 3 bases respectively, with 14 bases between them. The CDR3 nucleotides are TGTGCCAGTAGTATAACCCCAGACTGGCGCAAAAACATTCAGTACTTC. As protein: CASSITPDWRKNIQYF.

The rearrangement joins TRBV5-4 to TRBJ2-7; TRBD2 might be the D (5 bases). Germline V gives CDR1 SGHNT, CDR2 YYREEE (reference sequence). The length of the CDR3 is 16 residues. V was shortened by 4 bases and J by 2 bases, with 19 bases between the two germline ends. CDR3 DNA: TGTGCCAGCAGCCCGACGAGGGTAGGGATCCCCTACGAGCAGTACTTC. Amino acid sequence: CASSPTRVGIPYEQYF.

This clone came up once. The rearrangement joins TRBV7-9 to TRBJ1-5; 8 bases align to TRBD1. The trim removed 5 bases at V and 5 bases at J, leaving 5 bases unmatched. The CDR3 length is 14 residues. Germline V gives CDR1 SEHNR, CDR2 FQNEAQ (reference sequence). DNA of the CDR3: TGTGCCAGCAGCCAGGACAGGGATCATCAGCCCCAGCATTTT. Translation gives CASSQDRDHQPQHF.

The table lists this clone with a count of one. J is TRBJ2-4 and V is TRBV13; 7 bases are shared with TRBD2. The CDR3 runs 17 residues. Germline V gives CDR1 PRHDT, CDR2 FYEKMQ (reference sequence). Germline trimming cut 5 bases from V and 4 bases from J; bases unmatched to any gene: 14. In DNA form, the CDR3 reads TGTGCCAGCAGCCCCGGTGGGGGGGAGGGCCCGAAAAACATTCAGTACTTC. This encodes CASSPGGGEGPKNIQYF.

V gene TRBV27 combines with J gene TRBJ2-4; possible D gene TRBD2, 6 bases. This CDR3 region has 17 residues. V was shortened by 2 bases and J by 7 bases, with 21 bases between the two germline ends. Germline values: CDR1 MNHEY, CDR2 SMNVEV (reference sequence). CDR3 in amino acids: CASSLKPPRGGRNIQYF. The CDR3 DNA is TGTGCCAGCAGTTTAAAGCCGCCCCGGGGTGGGAGGAACATTCAGTACTTC.

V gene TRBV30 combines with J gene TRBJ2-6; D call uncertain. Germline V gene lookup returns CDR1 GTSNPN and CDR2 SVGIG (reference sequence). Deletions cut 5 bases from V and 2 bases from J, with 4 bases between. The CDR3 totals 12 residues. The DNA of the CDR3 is TGTGCCTGGGACCCTGGGGCCAACGTCCTGACTTTC. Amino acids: CAWDPGANVLTF. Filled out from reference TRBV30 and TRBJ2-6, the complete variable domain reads SQTIHQWPATLVQPVGSPLSLECTVEGTSNPNLYWYRQAAGRGLQLLFYSVGIGQISSEVPQNLSASRPQDRQFILSSKKLLLSDSGFYLCAWDPGANVLTFGAGSRLTVL.

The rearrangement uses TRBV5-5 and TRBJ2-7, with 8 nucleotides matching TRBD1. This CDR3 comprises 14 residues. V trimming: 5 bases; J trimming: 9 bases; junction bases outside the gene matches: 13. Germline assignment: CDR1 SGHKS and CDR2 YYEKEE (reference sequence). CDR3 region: CASSMDRVLSWQYF. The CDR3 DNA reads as TGTGCCAGCAGTATGGACAGGGTATTATCGTGGCAGTACTTC.

In DNA, the CDR3 is TGCAGCGTTCGACGGGGGCAGGGAGTGAACACTGAAGCTTTCTTT. Protein: CSVRRGQGVNTEAFF. This chain joins TRBV29-1 and TRBJ1-1; D perhaps matches TRBD1 (6 bases). CDR3 length: 15 residues. V lost 5 bases and J 0 bases, leaving 16 bases between the germline ends. CDR1 and CDR2 (germline): SQVTM, ANQGSEA.